The present T cell receptor (beta chain) was sequenced within a study of T cell repertoires in MIS-A myocarditis. The repertoire was sequenced with immunoSEQ multiplex PCR; TCRdb's copy has only in-frame clones and lacks some. The table has 5,500 to 8,000 clones, around four fifths seen once; the top ten hold around a fifth. Input material: right inferior lung lobe tissue obtained at autopsy. Receptors originate from a man aged 18 to 29 with fulminant myocarditis from multisystem inflammatory syndrome in adults (MIS-A) after COVID-19.

A word on this clone: The junction shows a germline mismatch at one end, possibly a read error. The chain links TRBV28 to TRBJ2-5; D may be TRBD1 or TRBD2 (5 bases each). The CDR3 runs to 12 residues. Germline V gene sequence: CDR1 MDHEN, CDR2 SYDVKM. Written as DNA, the CDR3 is TGTGCCAGCAGAAACCCCGGGACCGTCCATAACTTC. Residues: CASRNPGTVHNF.